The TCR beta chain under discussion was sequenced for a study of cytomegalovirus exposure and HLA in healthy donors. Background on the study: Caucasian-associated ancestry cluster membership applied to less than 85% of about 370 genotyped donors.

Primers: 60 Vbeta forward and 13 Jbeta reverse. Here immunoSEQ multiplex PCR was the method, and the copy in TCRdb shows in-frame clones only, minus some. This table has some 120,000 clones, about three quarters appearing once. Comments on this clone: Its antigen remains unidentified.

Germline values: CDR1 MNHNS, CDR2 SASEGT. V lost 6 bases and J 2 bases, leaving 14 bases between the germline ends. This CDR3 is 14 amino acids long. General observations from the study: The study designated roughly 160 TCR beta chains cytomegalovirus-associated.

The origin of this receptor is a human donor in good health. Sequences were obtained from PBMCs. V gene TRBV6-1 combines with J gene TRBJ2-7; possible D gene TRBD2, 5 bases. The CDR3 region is CASSGNHLTYEQYF. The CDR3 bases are TGTGCCAGCAGCGGGAATCATTTAACCTACGAGCAGTACTTC.